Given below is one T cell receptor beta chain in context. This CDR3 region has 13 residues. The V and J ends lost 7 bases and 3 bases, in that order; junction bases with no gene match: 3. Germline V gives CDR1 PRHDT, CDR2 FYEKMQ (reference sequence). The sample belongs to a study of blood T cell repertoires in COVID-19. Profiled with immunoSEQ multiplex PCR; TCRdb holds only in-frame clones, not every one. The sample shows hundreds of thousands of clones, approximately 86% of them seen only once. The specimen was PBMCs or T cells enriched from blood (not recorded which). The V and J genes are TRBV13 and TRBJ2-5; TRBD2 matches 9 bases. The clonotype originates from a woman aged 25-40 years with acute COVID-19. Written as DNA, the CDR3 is TGTGCCAGCATCGAGCGGGGGGAAGAGACCCAGTACTTC. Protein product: CASIERGEETQYF.